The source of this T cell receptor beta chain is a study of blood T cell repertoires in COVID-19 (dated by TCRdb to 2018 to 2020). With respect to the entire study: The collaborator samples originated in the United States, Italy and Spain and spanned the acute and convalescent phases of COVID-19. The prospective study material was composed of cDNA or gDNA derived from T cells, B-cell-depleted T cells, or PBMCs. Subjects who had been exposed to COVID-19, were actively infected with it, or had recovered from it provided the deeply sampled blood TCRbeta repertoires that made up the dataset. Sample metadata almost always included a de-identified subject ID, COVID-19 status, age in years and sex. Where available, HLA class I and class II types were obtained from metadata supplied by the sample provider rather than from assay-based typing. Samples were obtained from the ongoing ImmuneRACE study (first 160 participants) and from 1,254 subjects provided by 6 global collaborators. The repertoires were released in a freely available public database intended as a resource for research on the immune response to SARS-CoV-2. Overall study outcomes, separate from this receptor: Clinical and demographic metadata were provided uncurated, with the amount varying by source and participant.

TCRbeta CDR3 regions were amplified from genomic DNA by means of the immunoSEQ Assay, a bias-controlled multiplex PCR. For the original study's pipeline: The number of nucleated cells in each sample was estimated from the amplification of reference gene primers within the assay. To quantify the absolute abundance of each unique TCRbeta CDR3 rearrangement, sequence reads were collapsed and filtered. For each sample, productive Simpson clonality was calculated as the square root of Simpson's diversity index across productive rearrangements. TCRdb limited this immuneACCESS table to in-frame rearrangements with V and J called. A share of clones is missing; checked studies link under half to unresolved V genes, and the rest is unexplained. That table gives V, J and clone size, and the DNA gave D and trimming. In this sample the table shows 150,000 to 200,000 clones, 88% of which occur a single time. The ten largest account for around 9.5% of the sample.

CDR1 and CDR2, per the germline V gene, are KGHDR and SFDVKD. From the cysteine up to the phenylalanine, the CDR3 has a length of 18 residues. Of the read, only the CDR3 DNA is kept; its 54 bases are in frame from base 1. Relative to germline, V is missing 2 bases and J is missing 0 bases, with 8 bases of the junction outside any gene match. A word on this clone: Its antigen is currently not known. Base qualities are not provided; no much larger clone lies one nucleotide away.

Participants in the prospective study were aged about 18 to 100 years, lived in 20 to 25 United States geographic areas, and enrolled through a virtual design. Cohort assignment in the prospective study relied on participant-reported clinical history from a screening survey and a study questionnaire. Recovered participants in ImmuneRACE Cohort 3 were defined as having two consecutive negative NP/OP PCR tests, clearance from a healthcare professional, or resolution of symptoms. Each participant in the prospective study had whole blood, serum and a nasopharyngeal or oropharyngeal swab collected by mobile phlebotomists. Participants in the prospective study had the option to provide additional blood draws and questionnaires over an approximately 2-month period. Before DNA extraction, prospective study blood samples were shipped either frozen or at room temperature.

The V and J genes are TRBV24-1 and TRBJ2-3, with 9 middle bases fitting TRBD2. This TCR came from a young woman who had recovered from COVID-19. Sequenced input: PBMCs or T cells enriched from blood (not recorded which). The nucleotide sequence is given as TGTGCCACCAGTGATTCCCGTCCTAGCGGGGTTAGCACAGATACGCAGTATTTT. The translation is CATSDSRPSGVSTDTQYF.